This T cell receptor beta chain was sequenced for a study of cytomegalovirus exposure and HLA in healthy donors. Germline CDR1 LGHNA, CDR2 YSLEER. Trimming left V 0 bases short and J 7 bases short, with 18 bases between. There are 16 residues in the CDR3. Study-level results: Published work reported that the classifier diagnosed cytomegalovirus status with high specificity and sensitivity. There were some public TCRs occurring in many donors, but most TCR sequences were rare. Upon later analysis, TCR association rates were observed to vary by HLA locus, being highest for DRB1 and lowest for HLA-C. In all likelihood, a cluster of highly shared sequence variants was a sequencing artifact.

About this clone itself: Antigen unknown.

Amplification used 60 Vbeta primers and 13 Jbeta primers. Sequenced by immunoSEQ multiplex PCR; TCRdb stores in-frame clones only, minus some. The data contain 65,000 to 100,000 clones, 76% of them singletons. This chain uses TRBV4-3 with TRBJ1-2; D perhaps matches TRBD1 (5 bases). The sequenced material came from PBMCs. This TCR was recovered from a middle-aged man in good health and CMV-seronegative. The CDR3 protein is CASSQDSQGGYSGYTF. The CDR3 DNA sequence: TGCGCCAGCAGCCAAGATTCTCAGGGAGGCTATAGTGGCTACACCTTC.